This TCR beta chain was captured in a study of blood T cell repertoires in COVID-19. Study in general: The study drew acute and convalescent COVID-19 samples from the United States, Italy and Spain.

This clone has just one count. Per the germline V gene, CDR1 is SGHKS and CDR2 is YYEKEE (reference sequence). The germline V and J ends were trimmed by 1 base and 7 bases, with 9 bases remaining between them. This CDR3 comprises 13 residues. Using immunoSEQ multiplex PCR, the repertoire was profiled, and TCRdb retains in-frame clones only, with some absent. The data hold about 99,000 clones, with roughly nine tenths observed a single time. The chain has TRBV5-5 and TRBJ1-5; tentatively, D is TRBD1 (5 bases). The clonotype was recovered from a human donor in a cohort sampled during active COVID-19. The sample consisted of peripheral blood. The CDR3 is CASSLTGGQPQHF. CDR3 DNA: TGTGCCAGCAGCTTGACAGGCGGACAGCCCCAGCATTTT.